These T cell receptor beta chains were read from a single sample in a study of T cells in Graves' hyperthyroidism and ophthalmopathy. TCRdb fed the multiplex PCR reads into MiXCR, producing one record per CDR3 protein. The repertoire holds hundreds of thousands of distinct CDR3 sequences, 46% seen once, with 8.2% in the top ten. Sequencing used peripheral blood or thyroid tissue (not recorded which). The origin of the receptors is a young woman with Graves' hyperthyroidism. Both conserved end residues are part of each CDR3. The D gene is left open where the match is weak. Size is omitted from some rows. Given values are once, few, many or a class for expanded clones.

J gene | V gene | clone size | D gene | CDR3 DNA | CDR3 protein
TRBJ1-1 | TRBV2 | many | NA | TGTGCCAGCAGTCAGGTGATGAGGACTGAAGCTTTCTTT | CASSQVMRTEAFF
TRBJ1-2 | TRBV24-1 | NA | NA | TGTGCCACCAGTGATCTGACTAGCGGTTACACCTTC | CATSDLTSGYTF
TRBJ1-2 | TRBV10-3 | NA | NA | TGTGCCATCAGTTACCGGGGCAGAGCCTATGGCTACACCTTC | CAISYRGRAYGYTF
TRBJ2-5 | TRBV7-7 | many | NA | TGTGCTAGCAGTTCTGGGTGGGGGCAAGAGACCCAGTACTTC | CASSSGWGQETQYF
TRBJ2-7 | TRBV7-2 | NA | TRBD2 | TGTGCCAGCAGCCCTTGGACTAGCGGAACCTACGAGCAGTACTTC | CASSPWTSGTYEQYF
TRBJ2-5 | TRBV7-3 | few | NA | TGCGCCAGCAGCCCCTCAGTGGTGTTAGCGTTGGAGACCCAGTACTTC | CASSPSVVLALETQYF
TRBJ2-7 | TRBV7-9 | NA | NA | TGTGCCAGCAGCTTAGCGGGGGCATTAAGCTCCTACGAGCAGTACTTC | CASSLAGALSSYEQYF
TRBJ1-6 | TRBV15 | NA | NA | TGTGCCACCAGCAGAGGGACGGAATCACCCCTCCACTTT | CATSRGTESPLHF
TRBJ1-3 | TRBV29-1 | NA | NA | TGCAGCGTCGTTACGGGGGGAAGCACCATATATTTT | CSVVTGGSTIYF
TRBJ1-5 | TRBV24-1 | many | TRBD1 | TGTGCCACCAGTGATGGGGGACAGGGCTCTATTCAGCCCCAGCATTTT | CATSDGGQGSIQPQHF
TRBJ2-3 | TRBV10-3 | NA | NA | TGTGCCATCATAAAAGCGGAGATCACAGATACGCAGTATTTT | CAIIKAEITDTQYF
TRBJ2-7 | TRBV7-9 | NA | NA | TGTGCCAGCAGCGACCCGGGAAACTACGAGCAGTACTTC | CASSDPGNYEQYF
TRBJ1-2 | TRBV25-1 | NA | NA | TGTGCCAGCAGTGAATCTCGAGAAGGAGTAAACTATGGCTACACCTTC | CASSESREGVNYGYTF
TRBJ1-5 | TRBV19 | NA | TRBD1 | TGTGCCAGTAGTATATCGACAGGGGGCACCCACAATCAGCCCCAGCATTTT | CASSISTGGTHNQPQHF
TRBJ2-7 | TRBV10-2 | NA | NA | TGCGCCAGCAGTGAACCCGCTCGCGGGATTCGCGGGCAGTACTTC | CASSEPARGIRGQYF
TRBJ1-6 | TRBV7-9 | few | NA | TGTGCCAGCAGCTCCCCCGGGGGGGCCCAATCACCCCTCCACTTT | CASSSPGGAQSPLHF
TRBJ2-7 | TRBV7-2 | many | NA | TGTGCCAGCAGCTTAGACGGGAGACTCGAGCAGTACTTC | CASSLDGRLEQYF
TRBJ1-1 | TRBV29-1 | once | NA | TGCAGACCAGGACTTTGGAACACTGAAGCTTTCTTT | CRPGLWNTEAFF
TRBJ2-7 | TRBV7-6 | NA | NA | TGTGCCGGCAGCCAAGAGGGATCCGAGCAGTACTTC | CAGSQEGSEQYF
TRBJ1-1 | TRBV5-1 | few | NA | TGCGCCAGCAGCCCCAGTAGTACTGAAGCTTTCTTT | CASSPSSTEAFF
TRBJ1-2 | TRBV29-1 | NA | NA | TGCAGCAAGAGTTCATCCAGTGGCGGCCGCGGCTACACCTTC | CSKSSSSGGRGYTF
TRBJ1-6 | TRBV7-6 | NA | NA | TGTGCCAGCAGCCCAGCCTATAATTCACCCCTCCACTTT | CASSPAYNSPLHF
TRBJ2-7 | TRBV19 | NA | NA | TGTGCCTGCAATCCCGGACGTGGACTATACGAGCAGTACTTC | CACNPGRGLYEQYF
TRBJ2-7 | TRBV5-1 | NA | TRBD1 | TGCGCCAGCAGCACGACAGGGGCCCCCTACGAGCAGTACTTC | CASSTTGAPYEQYF
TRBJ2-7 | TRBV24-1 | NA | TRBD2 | TGTGCCACCAGGGCTAGCGGTGACAATGAGCAGTACTTC | CATRASGDNEQYF
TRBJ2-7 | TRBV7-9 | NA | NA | TGTGCCAGCAGCAATCGACCGGGAAGTTACGAGCAGTACTTC | CASSNRPGSYEQYF
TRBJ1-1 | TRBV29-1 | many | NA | TGCAGCGTTGAAGGTCTAGGCAGGGCGAACACTGAAGCTTTCTTT | CSVEGLGRANTEAFF
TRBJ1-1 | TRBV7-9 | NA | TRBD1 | TGTGCCAGCAGCTTTGACAGGGCTGAAGCTTTCTTT | CASSFDRAEAFF
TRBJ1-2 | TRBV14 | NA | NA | TGTGCCAGCAGCCAAGATCTCCGGACAGAGCCCTATGGCTACACCTTC | CASSQDLRTEPYGYTF
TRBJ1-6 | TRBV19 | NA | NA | TGTGCTAGAGCTACCGAGGACGGGACGCGGTCACCCCTCCACTTT | CARATEDGTRSPLHF
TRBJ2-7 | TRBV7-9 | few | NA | TGTGCCAGCAGCCCCGCCCCCTCCTACGAGCAGTACTTC | CASSPAPSYEQYF
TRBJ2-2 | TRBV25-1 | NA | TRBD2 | TGTGCTAGAGCTAGCGGGAGGGTTGGGGAGCTGTTTTTT | CARASGRVGELFF
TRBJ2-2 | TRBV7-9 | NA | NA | TGCGCCAGCAGCCAAGCGACAGCGAACACCGGGGAGCTGTTTTTT | CASSQATANTGELFF
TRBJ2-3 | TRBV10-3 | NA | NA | TGTGCCAGCAGTTACAGGCTGCGGCATGGGGGGACAGATACGCAGTATTTT | CASSYRLRHGGTDTQYF
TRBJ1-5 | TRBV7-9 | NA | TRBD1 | TGTGCCAGCAGTCTCGACAGGGGCCCCGATCAGCCCCAGCATTTT | CASSLDRGPDQPQHF
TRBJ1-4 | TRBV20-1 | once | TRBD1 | TGCAGTGCTAGACGGGGACAGGGTTCTGAAAAACTGTTTTTT | CSARRGQGSEKLFF
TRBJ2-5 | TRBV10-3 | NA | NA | TGTGCCATCAGTGAGAACCAGTACTTC | CAISENQYF
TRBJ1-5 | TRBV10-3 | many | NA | TGTGCCTCCTCGAAGGGGTCGAGCAATCAGCCCCAGCATTTT | CASSKGSSNQPQHF
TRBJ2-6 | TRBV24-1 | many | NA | TGTGCCACCAGTGATACCGGGGCCAACGTCCTGACTTTC | CATSDTGANVLTF
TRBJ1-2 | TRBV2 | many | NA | TGTGCCAGCAGTGACCGGGCTATTCAAGGCTACACCTTC | CASSDRAIQGYTF
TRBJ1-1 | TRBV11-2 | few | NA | TGTGCCAGCAGACAAAAGACTAGGGGTAACACTGAAGCTTTCTTT | CASRQKTRGNTEAFF
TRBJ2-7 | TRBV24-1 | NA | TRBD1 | TGTGCCACGGGACAGGGTGCTTACGAGCAGTACTTC | CATGQGAYEQYF
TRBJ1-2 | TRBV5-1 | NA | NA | TGCGCCAGCAGCTTGGACGGTCGTTACGGCTACACCTTC | CASSLDGRYGYTF
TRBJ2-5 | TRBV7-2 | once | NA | TGTGCCAGTAGTGTCACAGGGAACGGCCAAGAGACCCAGTACTTC | CASSVTGNGQETQYF